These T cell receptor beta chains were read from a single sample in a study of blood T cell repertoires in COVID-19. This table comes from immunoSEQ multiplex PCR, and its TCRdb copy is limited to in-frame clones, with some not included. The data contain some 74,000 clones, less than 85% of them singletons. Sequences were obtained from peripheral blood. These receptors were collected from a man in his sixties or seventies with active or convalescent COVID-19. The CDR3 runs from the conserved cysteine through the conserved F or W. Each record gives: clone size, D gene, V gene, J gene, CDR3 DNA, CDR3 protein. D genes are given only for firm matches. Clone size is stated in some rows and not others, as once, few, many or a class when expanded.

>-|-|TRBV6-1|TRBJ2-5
TGTGCCAGCAGTGGAGCTGGGAGGGAGACCCAGTACTTC
CASSGAGRETQYF
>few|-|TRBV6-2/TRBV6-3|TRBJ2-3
TGTGCCAGCAGTTCGACTGGCCTCACAGATACGCAGTATTTT
CASSSTGLTDTQYF
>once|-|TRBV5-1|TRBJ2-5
TGCGCCAGCAGCTTGGCGGTAGCACGCCAAGAGACCCAGTACTTC
CASSLAVARQETQYF
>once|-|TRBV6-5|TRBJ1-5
TGTGCCAGCGTGAGAACACAGTCTAGCAATCAGCCCCAGCATTTT
CASVRTQSSNQPQHF
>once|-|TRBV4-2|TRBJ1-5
TGTGCCAGCAGCCAAGAACGACAGGGCAATCAGCCCCAGCATTTT
CASSQERQGNQPQHF
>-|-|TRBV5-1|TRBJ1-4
TGCGCCAGCAGCGGTGGGGGGGCTGATGAAAAACTGTTTTTT
CASSGGGADEKLFF
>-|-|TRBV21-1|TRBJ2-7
TGTGCCAGCAGCAATATAAATGAATTGACAGACTTC
CASSNINELTDF
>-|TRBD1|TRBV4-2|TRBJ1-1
TGTGCCAGCAGCCAAGCGGACAGGGCGGCTGAAGCTTTCTTT
CASSQADRAAEAFF
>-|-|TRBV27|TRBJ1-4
TGTGCCAGCAGTTTATCGGTGGGGCGGCGTGAAAAACTGTTTTTT
CASSLSVGRREKLFF
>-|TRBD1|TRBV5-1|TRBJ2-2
TGCGCCAGCAGTCCGACAGGGGCTAACGGGGAGCTGTTTTTT
CASSPTGANGELFF
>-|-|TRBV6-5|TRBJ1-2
TGTGCCAGCACCATAAGCGTGCTTGTGGGCTATGGCTACACCTTC
CASTISVLVGYGYTF
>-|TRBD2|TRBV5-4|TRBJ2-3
TGTGCCAGCAGCTCACAGAGCGGGGCGGCGGGACTTGTAGATACGCAGTATTTT
CASSSQSGAAGLVDTQYF
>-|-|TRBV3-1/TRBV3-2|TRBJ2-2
TGTGCCAGCAGCCAAGCGGAGCCGGGTGCCGGGGAGCTGTTTTTT
CASSQAEPGAGELFF
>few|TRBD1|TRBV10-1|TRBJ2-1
TGCGCCAGCAGTAAGGACAGGCACGTCAATGAGCAGTTCTTC
CASSKDRHVNEQFF
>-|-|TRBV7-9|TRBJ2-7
TGTGCCAGCAGCTTAGGAGGTAACTACGAGCAGTACTTC
CASSLGGNYEQYF
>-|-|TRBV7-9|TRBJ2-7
TGTGCCAGCAGCTTAGGAACAGTTTTCCCCTACGAGCAGTACTTC
CASSLGTVFPYEQYF
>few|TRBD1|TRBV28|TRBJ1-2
TGTGCCAGCACCGAACAAGGGGACAGTTATGGCTACACCTTC
CASTEQGDSYGYTF
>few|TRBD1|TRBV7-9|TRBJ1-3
TGTGCCAGCAGCTACGCCGGACAGGGCACCTCTGGAAACACCATATATTTT
CASSYAGQGTSGNTIYF